Sequencing of this T cell receptor (beta chain) was carried out in a study of blood T cell repertoires in COVID-19. Study information: Acute and convalescent COVID-19 samples came from the United States, Italy and Spain. T cells, B-cell-depleted T cells, or PBMCs supplied cDNA or gDNA.

Clones were sequenced by immunoSEQ multiplex PCR, and TCRdb holds only the in-frame ones, with some missing. The sample carries approximately 250,000 clones, over 75% recorded once. Cohorts were based on clinical histories the participants reported. Within 2 weeks before study entry, exposed participants met a COVID-19 case. This CDR3 contains 13 residues. Trimming at V came to 8 bases and at J to 4 bases, leaving 8 bases not matched to a gene. In germline, CDR1 is LNHDA, CDR2 SQIVND (reference sequence). Sequencing used PBMCs or T cells enriched from blood (not recorded which). This sequence was found in a middle-aged woman who had been exposed to COVID-19. The chain uses TRBV19 and TRBJ2-7; 7 nucleotides align to TRBD1. CDR3 sequence reads: CASSDGTAYEQYF. The CDR3, as DNA: TGTGCCAGTTCAGACGGGACAGCTTACGAGCAGTACTTC.